Sequencing of this TCR beta chain was carried out in a study of control samples from healthy donors and cancer patients. Germline CDR1 and CDR2: SGHTS and YDEGEE. Unmatched junction bases numbered 12, after V lost 4 bases and J lost 3 bases. The length of the CDR3 is 17 residues. Assay used: immunoSEQ multiplex PCR; TCRdb lists only in-frame clones, some missing. The data contain about 140,000 clones, 91% of them singletons. The clonotype was recovered from a man between 18 and 35 years old in good health. The sequencing input was blood. The chain carries TRBV5-8 and TRBJ2-3; 9 bases line up with TRBD1. CDR3: CASSLSQGAKGTDTQYF. The CDR3 nucleotides read TGTGCCAGCAGCCTATCACAGGGGGCGAAGGGAACAGATACGCAGTATTTT.